This T cell receptor (beta chain) was captured by sequencing in a study of blood T cells in healthy people across ages. Primers used in a second PCR of roughly 7 to 11 cycles were a sample-barcoded 5' primer and a J-beta primer mix. TCRdb processed the 5' RACE reads anew with MiXCR; each CDR3 protein has one entry. The table has about 1 million distinct CDR3 sequences, 40% to 55% seen once. Germline CDR1 SGHRS, CDR2 YFSETQ. Losses at the gene ends were 5 bases for V and 5 bases for J; bases not matched to a gene: 3. This CDR3 spans 12 amino acids. The source is a woman in her fifties or sixties in good health. Sequences were obtained from blood. V and J are TRBV5-1 and TRBJ1-2; 7 bases agree with TRBD1. CDR3 amino acids: CASSMTGYGYTF. The CDR3 bases are TGCGCCAGCAGTATGACAGGGTATGGCTACACCTTC.